This record concerns one T cell receptor beta chain sequence. Its antigen is still unknown. For TCR beta, libraries came from iRepertoire HTBI primers and Arm-PCR of CDR3 regions. Authors' data handling: Gene usage covered 55 to 70 TRBV and 14 to 15 TRBJ segments. TCRdb analysed the multiplex PCR reads with MiXCR anew, one entry per CDR3 protein. These V and J calls rely on TCRdb rather than the paper's analysis. In the table there are around 400,000 distinct CDR3 sequences, around 15% of which are singletons. These data originate in a study of regulatory T cells in long-lasting Graves disease. Overall study findings and caveats: The number of shared public clonotypes was higher in persistent patients (fewer than 3,000) than new patients (more than 850). Sample size was small, which may have lowered accuracy.

V shed 4 bases and J shed 2 bases, with 13 bases lying between them. Germline CDR1 is SGHRS and CDR2 is YFSETQ. CDR3 length: 15 amino acids. Time point reported: newly diagnosed GD, antithyroid drugs for less than 3 months. Scientists built the TCR library using RNA that was extracted from PBMCs. The sequence came from a female donor with Graves disease. The V and J genes are TRBV5-1 and TRBJ2-1; no clear D gene. Here the sequenced sample was peripheral blood mononuclear cells (PBMCs), taken at new diagnosis, from a patient treated with antithyroid drugs. The CDR3 region has the DNA TGCGCCAGCAGCCCCCCCATTAGCCCCTACAATGAGCAGTTCTTC. Protein sequence: CASSPPISPYNEQFF.